This T cell receptor beta chain stems from a study of blood T cell repertoires in COVID-19. Germline CDR1 SGHKS, CDR2 YYEKEE (reference sequence). Trimming left V 3 bases short and J 7 bases short, with 13 bases between. There are 13 residues in the CDR3. Sequencing used immunoSEQ multiplex PCR; TCRdb keeps in-frame clones, though not all of them. The sample lists around 130,000 clones, 90% occurring once. This clone has just one count. The sample consisted of peripheral blood. The V call is TRBV5-5, the J call TRBJ1-1; the D is unclear. This TCR came from a man aged 55 to 70 with COVID-19, enrolled during active disease. Here the CDR3 DNA reads TGTGCCAGCAGCTCCCTTCCCGGGGATGAAGCTTTCTTT. Its translation is CASSSLPGDEAFF. Using reference TRBV5-5 and TRBJ1-1 for the parts outside the CDR3, the full variable domain is DAGVTQSPTHLIKTRGQQVTLRCSPISGHKSVSWYQQVLGQGPQFIFQYYEKEERGRGNFPDRFSARQFPNYSSELNVNALLLGDSALYLCASSSLPGDEAFFGQGTRLTVV.